This T cell receptor (beta chain) was identified in a study of cytomegalovirus exposure and HLA in healthy donors. Regarding this clone: Its antigen is unidentified.

General study results and limits: HLA alleles showed associations with 16,951 TCR beta sequences in a later analysis, at a 0.05 false discovery rate. The study designated some 180 TCR beta chains cytomegalovirus-associated.

V lost 3 bases to trimming and J lost 3 bases, with 13 bases between them. The CDR3 extends over 14 amino acids. CDR1 and CDR2 from the germline V gene are SGDLS and YYNGEE. PCR amplification relied on 60 Vbeta primers (plus 13 Jbeta primers). Per the study methods: An analysis performed later counted 81 million or so unique TCR beta chains (roughly 11 million of them shared). Sequencing used immunoSEQ multiplex PCR; TCRdb keeps in-frame clones, though not all of them. That table gives V, J and clone size, and the DNA gave D and trimming. The sample has around 140,000 clones, over 65% seen once. The TCR comes from a man aged 40-55 years in good health and CMV-seropositive. V is TRBV9 and J is TRBJ2-7; tentatively, D is TRBD1 (6 bases). The sample consisted of PBMCs. The CDR3 DNA is TGTGCCAGCAGCGCCGGACAGCTGATCTACGAGCAGTACTTC. Amino acids: CASSAGQLIYEQYF.